This TCR beta chain was documented in a study of T cell repertoires in cytomegalovirus infection. The CDR3 is 15 residues long. Germline-derived CDR1 and CDR2 are MNHEY and SVGAGI. The ends were cut back, 0 bases at V and 2 bases at J, with 8 bases in the middle. TCRdb passed the reads through MiXCR, listing each CDR3 protein once. The sample includes about 900,000 distinct CDR3 sequences, roughly 30% of them seen just once. This clonotype was counted only a few times. Antigen specificity is unknown. Sequenced here: cultured CD8+ T cells from PBMCs, sampled from culture after CMV antigen stimulation. V and J are TRBV6-5 and TRBJ2-4; D gene uncertain. This sequence was found in a human donor in good health (CMV status not recorded). Some clones in this sample may be carry-over from other donors' samples. The CDR3 nucleotides read TGTGCCAGCAGTTACTCGAACGGCCCCAAAAACATTCAGTACTTC. Translating it yields CASSYSNGPKNIQYF.